This T cell receptor (beta chain) was recovered during a study of cytomegalovirus exposure and HLA in healthy donors. Across the whole study: Caucasian-associated ancestry cluster membership applied to about 80% of around 400 genotyped donors.

As regards this clone: The antigen is not known.

Trimming took off 1 base at V and 3 bases at J, with 8 bases between the two ends. The length of the CDR3 is 14 residues. The germline V gene has CDR1 SGHNT and CDR2 YYREEE (reference sequence). The primer mix had 60 Vbeta and 13 Jbeta primers. Produced via immunoSEQ multiplex PCR; TCRdb's table is partial and in-frame only. This sample has 95,000 to 110,000 clones, with around three quarters found just once. Findings and limits, study-wide: In an earlier analysis, in approximately 630 donors, most V segments appeared productive either ~87% or ~30% of the time. With later analysis, a missense DCLRE1C variant became linked to TCR beta V- and J-gene trimming. A list of 150 or so TCR beta chains associated with cytomegalovirus was given.

This sequence originates from a middle-aged man in good health and CMV-seropositive. V gene TRBV5-4 combines with J gene TRBJ2-1, with a tentative D call TRBD2 (6 bases). Sequencing used PBMCs. Written as DNA, the CDR3 is TGTGCCAGCAGCTTGAATAGCGGCTACAATGAGCAGTTCTTC. It codes for CASSLNSGYNEQFF.